One and the same sample provided the 30 T cell receptor beta chains below, sequenced in a study of T cells after yellow fever vaccination. Using its own MiXCR run on the 5' RACE reads, TCRdb lists one record per CDR3 protein. The sample yields approximately 600,000 distinct CDR3 sequences, approximately 13% seen once. Sequenced material: PBMCs, taken on the day of the yellow fever booster vaccination. The receptor source for this set is a man younger than 40 who received the YFV17D yellow fever vaccine.

The J gene is TRBJ2-5, the V gene TRBV29-1, with a weak D call TRBD2 (5 bases). The CDR3 is made up of 14 amino acids. Germline V gene lookup returns CDR1 SQVTM and CDR2 ANQGSEA. Trimming took 3 bases from V and 1 from J, leaving 12 bases between them. The CDR3 region has the DNA TGCAGCGTTGATCGCGGAGGTACCCAAGAGACCCAGTACTTC. It yields the protein CSVDRGGTQETQYF. Full variable domain (missing parts from reference TRBV29-1 and TRBJ2-5): SAVISQKPSRDICQRGTSLTIQCQVDSQVTMMFWYRQQPGQSLTLIATANQGSEATYESGFVIDKFPISRPNLTFSTLTVSNMSPEDSSIYLCSVDRGGTQETQYFGPGTRLLVL.

The chain joins TRBV25-1 to TRBJ2-1; 8 bases map to TRBD2. The CDR3 sequence is 14 residues long. The germline V gene encodes CDR1 MGHDK and CDR2 SYGVNS. Trimming took 3 bases from V and 9 from J; bases not matched to a gene: 7. The CDR3 region has the DNA TGTGCCAGCAGTGATAGCGGGATATTCGGTGAGCAGTTCTTC. Protein sequence: CASSDSGIFGEQFF. Full variable domain (outside the CDR3, taken from reference TRBV25-1 and TRBJ2-1): EADIYQTPRYLVIGTGKKITLECSQTMGHDKMYWYQQDPGMELHLIHYSYGVNSTEKGDLSSESTVSRIRTEHFPLTLESARPSHTSQYLCASSDSGIFGEQFFGPGTRLTVL.

The V call is TRBV7-6, the J call TRBJ1-3, with TRBD1 as a possible D gene (5 bases). V lost 0 bases and J lost 4, with 13 bases in between. This CDR3 is 16 amino acids long. Germline V gene data show CDR1 as SGHVS and CDR2 as FNYEAQ. The CDR3 protein is CASSLAQAKGGNTIYF. The CDR3 bases are TGTGCCAGCAGCTTAGCGCAAGCCAAGGGGGGAAACACCATATATTTT.

The sample holds many counts of this clonotype. The genes are TRBV3-1 and TRBJ2-1; D gene ambiguous. In germline, CDR1 is LGHDT, CDR2 YNNKEL (reference sequence). This CDR3 is 15 amino acids long. Trimming removed 0 bases at V and 7 bases at J, with 13 bases between. In nucleotides, the CDR3 is TGTGCCAGCAGCCAAGATTCGGGCGTAGTGAATGAGCAGTTCTTC. Translated, it gives CASSQDSGVVNEQFF.

A few counts support this clonotype. The chain couples TRBV5-5 to TRBJ1-1; unclear D gene. Looked up from germline, CDR1 is SGHKS and CDR2 is YYEKEE (reference sequence). The V end was cut by 0 bases, the J end by 7 bases, with 10 bases between. The CDR3 is 13 residues long. CDR3 nucleotides: TGTGCCAGCAGCTTGGGTGGGTTCGGTGAAGCTTTCTTT. Amino acid sequence: CASSLGGFGEAFF.

This clonotype has a handful of counts. The rearrangement links TRBV27 to TRBJ2-1, with TRBD2 matching 11 bases. CDR3 length equals 15 residues. The V gene's germline CDR1 is MNHEY and CDR2 SMNVEV (reference sequence). The V gene end was trimmed by 3 bases and the J gene end by 9 bases; junction bases not matched to a gene: 7. This CDR3 reads CASSFNSGRASEQFF. The CDR3 nucleotides are TGTGCCAGCAGTTTCAATAGCGGGAGGGCCTCTGAGCAGTTCTTC.

DNA of the CDR3: TGTGCCAGCAGCACAACGCGGACCACAGATACGCAGTATTTT. Amino acid sequence: CASSTTRTTDTQYF. The rearrangement joins TRBV3-1 to TRBJ2-3; D remains unclear. Looked up from germline, CDR1 is LGHDT and CDR2 is YNNKEL (reference sequence). V was pared by 5 bases and J by 2 bases, with 11 bases between. The CDR3 runs to 14 residues.

The chain has TRBV20-1 and TRBJ1-5, with D possibly TRBD1 on 6 matching bases. This CDR3 comprises 15 residues. Trimming took off 3 bases at V and 3 bases at J, with 15 bases between the two ends. Per germline, CDR1 DFQATT and CDR2 SNEGSKA (reference sequence). The CDR3 bases are TGCAGTGCTAGGTTAGGGGGAAGTACCAATCAGCCCCAGCATTTT. Translated: CSARLGGSTNQPQHF.

The chain uses TRBV29-1 and TRBJ2-6; D is unclear. CDR3 length: 15 residues. Germline values: CDR1 SQVTM, CDR2 ANQGSEA. V dropped 7 bases and J dropped 1 base, with 14 bases sitting between them. The CDR3 spells CSALSDTSGANVLTF. CDR3 nucleotide sequence: TGCAGCGCACTCTCTGACACTTCTGGGGCCAACGTCCTGACTTTC.

This chain uses TRBV10-1 with TRBJ2-2; 14 positions match TRBD2. CDR3 size: 15 residues. The ends lost 6 bases at V and 8 bases at J; junction bases unmatched: 5. CDR1 is WNHNN, CDR2 SYGVQD, per germline (reference sequence). The CDR3 bases are TGCGCCAGCAGCGCGGGACTAGCGGGAGCTGGGGAGCTGTTTTTT. Translating it yields CASSAGLAGAGELFF.

V is TRBV6-2 or TRBV6-3 and J is TRBJ2-1; 10 nucleotides match TRBD2. The CDR3 extends over 14 amino acids. CDR1 and CDR2 (germline): MNHEY, SVGEGT. V was clipped by 7 bases and J by 3 bases; unmatched bases: 3. The CDR3 region is CASTPSGSYNEQFF. CDR3 sequence (DNA): TGTGCCAGCACCCCTAGCGGGAGCTACAATGAGCAGTTCTTC.

This clonotype has a handful of counts. The CDR3 sequence is CASSSDGGQTEAFF. CDR3 DNA sequence: TGTGCCAGCAGCTCTGACGGGGGGCAGACTGAAGCTTTCTTT. This chain links TRBV7-2 with TRBJ1-1, with D possibly being TRBD1 (6 bases). This CDR3 contains 14 residues. Germline CDR1 SGHTA, CDR2 FQGNSA. The ends were cut back, 4 bases at V and 5 bases at J, with 14 bases in the middle.

The V and J genes are TRBV5-1 and TRBJ2-1; TRBD2 aligns across 13 bases. Germline V gene lookup returns CDR1 SGHRS and CDR2 YFSETQ. The CDR3 is made up of 16 amino acids. Trimming took 4 bases from V and 4 from J; bases not matched to a gene: 5. CDR3 protein: CASSPGTSGVYNEQFF. The CDR3 bases are TGCGCCAGCAGCCCTGGGACTAGCGGGGTATACAATGAGCAGTTCTTC. Filled out from reference TRBV5-1 and TRBJ2-1, the complete variable domain reads KAGVTQTPRYLIKTRGQQVTLSCSPISGHRSVSWYQQTPGQGLQFLFEYFSETQRNKGNFPGRFSGRQFSNSRSEMNVSTLELGDSALYLCASSPGTSGVYNEQFFGPGTRLTVL.

Only a few counts were recorded for this clonotype. The J gene is TRBJ2-7, the V gene TRBV20-1; 11 bases map to TRBD2. The CDR3 is made up of 15 amino acids. V dropped 4 bases and J dropped 6; count of bases not matched to a gene: 11. Looked up from germline, CDR1 is DFQATT and CDR2 is SNEGSKA (reference sequence). The CDR3 sequence: CSAISSGRASGEQYF. CDR3 DNA sequence: TGCAGTGCTATCAGTAGCGGGAGGGCCAGCGGCGAGCAGTACTTC.

Ten or more counts support this clonotype. The chain uses TRBV7-2 and TRBJ1-1; no clear D. Germline CDR1 and CDR2: SGHTA and FQGNSA. V was pared by 5 bases and J by 5 bases, with 12 bases between. The CDR3 covers 13 residues. The CDR3 bases are TGTGCCAGCAGCCCTCCTCCCGGAACTGAAGCTTTCTTT. Translated, it gives CASSPPPGTEAFF.

This chain links TRBV12-3 or TRBV12-4 with TRBJ2-7; no clear D. The CDR3 length is 12 residues. V was shortened by 6 bases and J by 4 bases, with 10 bases between the two germline ends. The CDR3 DNA is TGTGCCAGCAGCCCGGACGTATACGAGCAGTACTTC. The encoded protein is CASSPDVYEQYF.

The rearrangement links TRBV6-1 to TRBJ2-1; the D gene is possibly TRBD2 (6 bases). Germline V gives CDR1 MNHNS, CDR2 SASEGT. This CDR3 contains 15 residues. Trimming took off 8 bases at V and 0 bases at J, with 14 bases between the two ends. CDR3 in amino acids: CASVSGLGSYNEQFF. The CDR3 nucleotides are TGTGCCAGCGTATCGGGACTTGGCTCCTACAATGAGCAGTTCTTC.

In this sample, this clonotype turned up a few times. CDR3 DNA: TGCGCCAGCAGCTTGGCTCTAGCGAGAGAGCAAGAGACCCAGTACTTC. Translation: CASSLALAREQETQYF. V and J are TRBV5-1 and TRBJ2-5; maybe TRBD2 (6 bases). In germline, CDR1 is SGHRS, CDR2 YFSETQ. The CDR3 length is 16 residues. Trimming cost V 0 bases and J 2 bases, with 14 bases left between them.

V and J are TRBV20-1 and TRBJ2-3, with TRBD2 matching 9 bases. The CDR3 consists of 17 residues. The germline gives CDR1 DFQATT, CDR2 SNEGSKA (reference sequence). Trimming took 0 bases from V and 1 from J; bases not matched to a gene: 8. CDR3 in amino acids: CSARDLGASGGTDTQYF. In nucleotides, the CDR3 is TGCAGTGCTAGAGATCTCGGCGCTAGCGGGGGCACAGATACGCAGTATTTT.

The CDR3 region is CASSLAALGISEQYF. CDR3 nucleotide sequence: TGTGCCAGCAGTTTAGCGGCGCTGGGTATCAGCGAGCAGTACTTC. V is TRBV28 and J is TRBJ2-7; D uncertain. V gave up 2 bases and J gave up 6 bases, with 17 bases separating them. Germline loops: CDR1 MDHEN, CDR2 SYDVKM. The CDR3 is 15 residues long.

This clonotype was picked up a small number of times. CDR3 sequence reads: CASSQGSLAGLTGELFF. The CDR3 nucleotides are TGCGCCAGCAGCCAAGGCTCCCTAGCGGGGCTCACCGGGGAGCTGTTTTTT. The chain employs TRBV4-3 and TRBJ2-2; the match to TRBD2 covers 9 bases. CDR3 length equals 17 residues. Germline values: CDR1 LGHNA, CDR2 YSLEER. The ends lost 1 base at V and 4 bases at J; junction bases unmatched: 7.

The sample holds many counts of this clonotype. The CDR3 DNA follows: TGTGCCAGCAGTTTATTTGGGGGAGGCCTCGAGCAGTACTTC. It translates to CASSLFGGGLEQYF. The chain uses TRBV27 and TRBJ2-7, with D perhaps TRBD2 (6 bases). The V gene lost 1 base and the J gene lost 6 bases, with 13 bases spanning the gap. The CDR3 totals 14 residues. CDR1 is MNHEY and CDR2 is SMNVEV in the germline V gene (reference sequence).

CDR3 protein: CASSYLGIQETQYF. The CDR3 DNA reads as TGTGCCAGCAGTTACTTAGGTATCCAAGAGACCCAGTACTTC. The V gene is TRBV6-5, the J gene TRBJ2-5; no definite D call. CDR1 and CDR2 (germline): MNHEY, SVGAGI. V was shortened by 1 base and J by 1 base, with 7 bases between the two germline ends. The CDR3 has 14 residues.

The chain has TRBV10-1 and TRBJ2-3; D remains ambiguous. The CDR3 length is 13 residues. V dropped 0 bases and J dropped 11 bases, with 12 bases sitting between them. CDR1 and CDR2 from the germline V gene are WNHNN and SYGVQD (reference sequence). In DNA form, the CDR3 reads TGCGCCAGCAGTGAGTCGGCAGCCCACAGGCAGTATTTT. It yields the protein CASSESAAHRQYF.

The J gene is TRBJ1-6, the V gene TRBV4-3; D might be TRBD1 (6 bases). Germline V gives CDR1 LGHNA, CDR2 YSLEER. The CDR3 loop spans 14 amino acids. V lost 2 bases and J lost 13, with 15 bases in between. The DNA of the CDR3 is TGCGCCAGCAGCCAATCGGGGGCAGAGACGCCCCTCCACTTT. Translated, it gives CASSQSGAETPLHF.

This clonotype was found a few times. Written as DNA, the CDR3 is TGTGCCAGCAACGCCGGGTCGGGCACCGGGGAGCTGTTTTTT. It yields the protein CASNAGSGTGELFF. This chain links TRBV7-2 with TRBJ2-2; D remains unclear. The germline gives CDR1 SGHTA, CDR2 FQGNSA. The CDR3 totals 14 residues. The V gene lost 7 bases and the J gene lost 4 bases, with 13 bases spanning the gap.

This clonotype was found many times. The chain joins TRBV5-6 to TRBJ2-1; possibly TRBD1 for D (5 bases). This CDR3 comprises 14 residues. CDR1 is SGHDT, CDR2 YYEEEE, per germline. Trimming removed 4 bases at V and 4 bases at J, with 12 bases between. CDR3 protein: CASSTNTGYNEQFF. The CDR3 region has the DNA TGTGCCAGCAGCACCAATACAGGTTACAATGAGCAGTTCTTC.

This clonotype was seen at least ten times. The CDR3 region has the DNA TGCGCCAGCAGCTTGGACAGGGAGCAGTTCTTC. Protein sequence: CASSLDREQFF. The chain recombines TRBV5-1 with TRBJ2-1; D perhaps matches TRBD1 (5 bases). This CDR3 is 11 amino acids long. V lost 0 bases to trimming and J lost 10 bases, with 5 bases between them. CDR1 SGHRS and CDR2 YFSETQ come from the germline V gene.

This clonotype turned up a few times. The chain employs TRBV7-2 and TRBJ2-3; D is possibly TRBD2 (7 bases). This CDR3 comprises 16 residues. The germline V gene encodes CDR1 SGHTA and CDR2 FQGNSA. V was pared by 5 bases and J by 2 bases, with 17 bases between. The CDR3 here is CASSPLGAGATDTQYF. For the CDR3, the DNA is TGTGCCAGCAGCCCCCTCGGGGCGGGGGCCACAGATACGCAGTATTTT.

There are a few counts of this clonotype. The chain recombines TRBV6-2 or TRBV6-3 with TRBJ2-2; D is perhaps TRBD1 (6 bases). The CDR3 covers 16 residues. The V end was cut by 5 bases, the J end by 1 base, with 14 bases between. Germline values: CDR1 MNHEY, CDR2 SVGEGT. The CDR3 reads CASSAHLTGNTGELFF. In DNA form, the CDR3 reads TGTGCCAGCAGTGCCCACCTGACAGGGAACACCGGGGAGCTGTTTTTT.